One and the same sample provided the 17 T cell receptor beta chains below, sequenced in a study of molecular identifiers for immune sequencing clone quantification. TCRdb redid the calling of the PCR reads with MiXCR, one entry per CDR3 protein. This repertoire shows about 68,000 distinct CDR3 sequences, approximately 18% found once; its top ten account for 1.5%. Sequenced sample: naive CD8+ T cells from blood, with Jurkat cell RNA spiked in. The subset denotes: FACS-sorted CD8+CD4-CCR7+CD45RA+ naive T cells. The origin of the receptors is a human donor in good health. Some libraries in this study had Jurkat cell RNA spiked in.

This clonotype was counted a few times. This CDR3 fails to terminate in the conserved phenylalanine or tryptophan, so it likely reflects a read error. This chain connects TRBV2 to TRBJ2-1; no definite D call. The V end was cut by 0 bases, the J end by 2 bases, with 5 bases between. This CDR3 has 14 amino acids. The germline V gene encodes CDR1 SNHLY and CDR2 FYNNEI. The CDR3 DNA follows: TGTGCCAGCAGTGAAGCTGACCCCTACAATGAGCAGTTCTCC. Its protein is CASSEADPYNEQFS.

This sequence joins TRBV30 and TRBJ2-6, with D perhaps assigned TRBD1 or TRBD2 (5 bases each). The CDR3 has 14 amino acids. Germline-derived CDR1 and CDR2 are GTSNPN and SVGIG (reference sequence). The ends were cut back, 3 bases at V and 3 bases at J, with 9 bases in the middle. Here the CDR3 reads CAWSSGLGANVLTF. In nucleotides, the CDR3 is TGTGCCTGGAGCTCGGGGCTTGGGGCCAACGTCCTGACTTTC.

Many counts were recorded for this clonotype. The chain recombines TRBV5-1 with TRBJ2-6; 10 bases map to TRBD2. The CDR3 contains 21 residues. V trimming: 4 bases; J trimming: 0 bases; junction bases outside the gene matches: 16. Germline values: CDR1 SGHRS, CDR2 YFSETQ. This CDR3 reads CASSRTSGSGPSRSGANVLTF. Here the CDR3 DNA reads TGCGCCAGCAGCAGGACTAGCGGATCGGGCCCCAGCCGCTCTGGGGCCAACGTCCTGACTTTC.

Notes on this clonotype: The junction shows a germline mismatch at one end, possibly a read error. V gene TRBV7-2 combines with J gene TRBJ2-2; 7 nucleotides align to TRBD2. The CDR3 sequence is 17 residues long. Germline lookup yields CDR1 SGHTA and CDR2 FQGNSA. CDR3 sequence (DNA): TGTGCCTGCAGCTCAGAGCGGGACCGACTATACACCGGGGAGCTGTTTTTT. It translates to CACSSERDRLYTGELFF.

This clonotype was seen at least ten times. The V call is TRBV2, the J call TRBJ2-5; TRBD2 aligns across 7 bases. The CDR3 consists of 17 residues. The J segment lost 4 bases and the V segment lost 4 bases, leaving 15 bases of the junction unmatched. Germline V lookup: CDR1 SNHLY, CDR2 FYNNEI. CDR3 residues: CASSVLTSESFLETQYF. Written as DNA, the CDR3 is TGTGCCAGCAGTGTGTTAACTAGCGAGTCGTTTTTAGAGACCCAGTACTTC.

As for this clonotype: A much more abundant neighbour one base away suggests this may be a read error. The rearrangement uses TRBV2 and TRBJ2-7; no clear D gene. V was trimmed by 6 bases and J by 3 bases, leaving 9 bases between them. This CDR3 is built from 12 residues. CDR1 is SNHLY and CDR2 is FYNNEI in the germline V gene. The CDR3 coding sequence is TGTGCCAGCAGCCTGAGCTTCTACGAGCAGTACTTC. This codes for CASSLSFYEQYF. The variable domain in full, with the rest retrieved from reference TRBV2 and TRBJ2-7, is EPEVTQTPSHQVTQMGQEVILRCVPISNHLYFYWYRQILGQKVEFLVSFYNNEISEKSEIFDDQFSVERPDGSNFTLKIRSTKLEDSAMYFCASSLSFYEQYFGPGTRLTVT.

To note about this clonotype: This sequence may be a read error, since a much larger clone differs from it by one base. CDR3 nucleotides: TGTGCCACCGGCAGAGATGGAATACCAGAAGCTTTCTTT. This translates into CATGRDGIPEAFF. J is TRBJ1-1 and V is TRBV15; D is unclear. Germline lookup yields CDR1 LNHNV and CDR2 YYDKDF (reference sequence). This CDR3 has 13 residues. Together with reference TRBV15 and TRBJ1-1, the CDR3 gives the full variable domain: DAMVIQNPRYQVTQFGKPVTLSCSQTLNHNVMYWYQQKSSQAPKLLFHYYDKDFNNEADTPDNFQSRRPNTSFCFLDIRSPGLGDTAMYLCATGRDGIPEAFFGQGTRLTVV.

This clonotype was recorded many times. This chain uses TRBV5-1 with TRBJ1-4, with 8 bases lining up with TRBD1. CDR3 size: 14 residues. J lost 4 bases, V lost 4 bases, and 3 bases had no gene match. Germline CDR1 and CDR2: SGHRS and YFSETQ. DNA of the CDR3: TGCGCCAGCAGCGTGGGACAGGATAATGAAAAACTGTTTTTT. It encodes CASSVGQDNEKLFF.

The genes are TRBV7-8 and TRBJ2-1, with a weak D call TRBD2 (6 bases). This CDR3 has 15 amino acids. The V gene lost 2 bases and the J gene lost 9 bases, with 17 bases spanning the gap. Looked up from germline, CDR1 is SGHVS and CDR2 is FQNEAQ. The CDR3 sequence is CASSLMGREFGEQFF. In nucleotides, the CDR3 is TGTGCCAGCAGCTTAATGGGTCGGGAGTTTGGTGAGCAGTTCTTC.

Many counts were recorded for this clonotype. The chain links TRBV10-3 to TRBJ2-1; a possible D gene is TRBD2 (5 bases). The germline V gene has CDR1 ENHRY and CDR2 SYGVKD. V lost 11 bases and J 7 bases, leaving 9 bases between the germline ends. The CDR3 length is 10 residues. The chain's CDR3 is CAAGVNEQFF. The DNA for the CDR3 is TGTGCCGCCGGGGTAAATGAGCAGTTCTTC.

As concerns this clonotype: A much larger clone lies one base from this, so it may be a read error. The chain joins TRBV11-2 to TRBJ2-7, with D unclear. In germline, CDR1 is SGHAT, CDR2 FQNNGV. The CDR3 is 15 amino acids. The V gene lost 4 bases and the J gene lost 2 bases, with 15 bases spanning the gap. The CDR3 sequence is CASSSTVALPYEQYF. The CDR3 region has the DNA TGTGCCAGCAGCTCAACAGTGGCTCTCCCCTACGAGCAGTACTTC.

V gene TRBV7-2 combines with J gene TRBJ2-1, with D maybe TRBD1 (5 bases). Trimming removed 3 bases at V and 10 bases at J, with 10 bases between. The germline CDR1 and CDR2 sequences are SGHTA and FQGNSA. The CDR3 runs to 12 residues. As DNA, the CDR3 is TGTGCCAGCAGCTTCCAGGGTTGGGAGCAGTTCTTC. Encoded protein: CASSFQGWEQFF.

The sample holds many counts of this clonotype. The J gene is TRBJ2-3, the V gene TRBV5-4, with 9 bases that match TRBD2. In germline, CDR1 is SGHNT, CDR2 YYREEE (reference sequence). The junction had 8 bases not matched to a gene; V was cut back by 4 bases and J by 5 bases. CDR3 length equals 15 residues. The CDR3 region is CASSSSGSPEDTQYF. The CDR3 nucleotides read TGTGCCAGCAGCAGTAGCGGGAGCCCAGAAGATACGCAGTATTTT.

This clonotype showed up many times. This chain connects TRBV7-8 to TRBJ2-7; D unresolved. Trimming removed 1 base at V and 0 bases at J, with 10 bases between. Germline loops: CDR1 SGHVS, CDR2 FQNEAQ. The CDR3 sequence is 15 residues long. The CDR3 DNA is TGTGCCAGCAGCTTAGGGGGTCCCAGCTCCTACGAGCAGTACTTC. It translates to CASSLGGPSSYEQYF.

This clonotype was seen many times. V is TRBV4-2 and J is TRBJ2-3; D possibly corresponds to TRBD2 (5 bases). The V and J ends lost 0 bases and 5 bases respectively, with 9 bases between them. Germline V gives CDR1 LGHNA, CDR2 YNFKEQ. The CDR3 is made up of 14 amino acids. CDR3 amino acids: CASSQERALDTQYF. Here the CDR3 DNA reads TGTGCCAGCAGCCAAGAGAGGGCCTTAGATACGCAGTATTTT.

In this sample, this clonotype turned up many times. The chain couples TRBV5-6 to TRBJ2-2; a weak D match, TRBD2 (6 bases). Trimming shortened V by 0 bases and J by 3 bases, and 12 bases separated the two germline ends. From germline, CDR1 is SGHDT and CDR2 YYEEEE. The CDR3 contains 16 residues. The CDR3 bases are TGTGCCAGCAGCTTGGTATCGGGAGTCTACACCGGGGAGCTGTTTTTT. Its translation: CASSLVSGVYTGELFF.

This clonotype was seen a few times. The chain carries TRBV12-3 or TRBV12-4 and TRBJ2-5; weak D call: TRBD1 (5 bases). V lost 3 bases, J lost 3 bases, and 14 bases lay in between. The CDR3 runs to 15 residues. Here the CDR3 DNA reads TGTGCCAGCAGTTTGGAGATCGCAGGGAAAGAGACCCAGTACTTC. Protein: CASSLEIAGKETQYF.